Sequencing of this T cell receptor (beta chain) was carried out in a study of T cells in Graves' hyperthyroidism and ophthalmopathy. Across the whole study: Initial diagnosis, before any treatment, was when peripheral blood was collected.

Study outcomes and limitations: Blood shared most expanded thyroid clonotypes above 0.001.

The CDR3 totals 12 residues. Germline V lookup: CDR1 KGHDR, CDR2 SFDVKD. V gave up 12 bases and J gave up 3 bases; unmatched junction bases: 3. From RNA transcripts, TCR beta CDR3 regions were amplified. In the first-round RT-PCR of the TCR CDR3, the HTBI primer set was used. TCRdb analysed the multiplex PCR reads with MiXCR anew, one entry per CDR3 protein. Altogether over 650,000 distinct CDR3 sequences are present, about a sixth being singletons, with the ten largest covering under 8.5%. Details on this clonotype: Antigen specificity is unknown.

Researchers barred patients who had uncontrolled infection, other autoimmune disease, pregnancy or lactation. This chain connects TRBV24-1 to TRBJ2-1; 8 bases match TRBD1. The receptor was isolated from a man aged 18 to 35 with Graves' hyperthyroidism. Sequenced input: blood. CDR3 coding DNA: TGTGCCTGCGGACAGGGCTACAATGAGCAGTTCTTC. This encodes CACGQGYNEQFF.